Detailed here is one T cell receptor (beta chain). Its antigen is still unknown. This could be a read error, since a much larger clone is one nucleotide away. The study's findings and limits: Tumor-infiltrating Treg TCR alpha and beta sequences overlapped most with tumor naive CD4+ T cells, then blood naive. Tumor memory CD4+ T cell TCR gene usage was found to cluster with blood and lymph node memory CD4+ cells and with lymph node naive CD4+ cells.

Per germline, CDR1 MGHRA and CDR2 YSYEKL. The CDR3 is made up of 14 amino acids. V was pared by 1 base and J by 6 bases, with 11 bases between. Constant-region reverse primers amplified full-length variable regions, followed by semi-nested Nested Universal Primer A PCR. TCRdb used MiXCR to reprocess the 5' RACE reads, holding one entry per CDR3 protein. This table holds about 32,000 distinct CDR3 sequences, roughly a quarter found once. The memory fraction was CD4+CD45RO+CD25- cells. This clonotype was sampled from a female donor with breast cancer. Sequenced input: memory CD4+ T cells sorted from blood. Subset of the sample: memory CD4+ T cells, CD4+CD45RO+CD25-. J is TRBJ2-3 and V is TRBV4-1; D is unresolved. The CDR3 DNA reads as TGCGCCAGCAGCCAAGCTCAAAGTGGCGATACGCAGTATTTT. It specifies CASSQAQSGDTQYF.